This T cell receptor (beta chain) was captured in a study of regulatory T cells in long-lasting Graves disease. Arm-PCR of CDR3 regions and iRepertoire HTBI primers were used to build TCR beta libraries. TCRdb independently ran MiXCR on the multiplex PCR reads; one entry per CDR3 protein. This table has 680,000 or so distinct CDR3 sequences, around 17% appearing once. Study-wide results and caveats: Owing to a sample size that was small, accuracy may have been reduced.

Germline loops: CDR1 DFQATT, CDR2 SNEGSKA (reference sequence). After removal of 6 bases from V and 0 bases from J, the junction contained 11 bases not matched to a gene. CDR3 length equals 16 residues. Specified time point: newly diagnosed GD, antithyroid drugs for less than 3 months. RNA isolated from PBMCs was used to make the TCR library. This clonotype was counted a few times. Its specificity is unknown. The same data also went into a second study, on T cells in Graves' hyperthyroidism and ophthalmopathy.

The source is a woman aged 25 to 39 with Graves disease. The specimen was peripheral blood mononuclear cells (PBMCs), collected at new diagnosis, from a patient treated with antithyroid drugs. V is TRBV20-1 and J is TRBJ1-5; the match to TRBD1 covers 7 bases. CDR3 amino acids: CSAAQGTSYSNQPQHF. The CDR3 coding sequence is TGCAGTGCCGCACAGGGGACGAGCTATAGCAATCAGCCCCAGCATTTT.